These T cell receptor beta chains were read from a single sample in a study of blood T cell repertoires in COVID-19. Profiled with immunoSEQ multiplex PCR; TCRdb holds only in-frame clones, not every one. Seen here are about 250,000 clones, roughly 84% observed once, and the top ten hold about 1.5%. The source material was peripheral blood. Receptors originate from a woman aged 35 to 49 who had recovered from COVID-19. CDR3s include the opening cysteine and the closing phenylalanine or tryptophan. The order of the fields is V gene, J gene, CDR3 protein.

>TRBV9|TRBJ2-2
CASSGASSAGELFF
>TRBV4-1|TRBJ1-5
CASSQSGDIRGQPQHF
>TRBV3-1/TRBV3-2|TRBJ1-2
CASSQVGAGGPALYGYTF
>TRBV6-5|TRBJ2-7
CASSRSDRGTYEQYF
>TRBV2|TRBJ1-3
CASSEIVGAGNTIYF
>TRBV5-6|TRBJ1-4
CASSLTGVNEKLFF
>TRBV3-1/TRBV3-2|TRBJ2-5
CASSQELAGAQYF
>TRBV20-1|TRBJ1-4
CSGTDNEKLFF
>TRBV2|TRBJ1-5
CASSVETVNQPQHF
>TRBV6-5|TRBJ2-7
CASTRDFYEQYF
>TRBV28|TRBJ2-2
CASSLWRADTGELFF
>TRBV9|TRBJ1-1
CASSNGQRNTEAFF
>TRBV2|TRBJ2-1
CASSESEGYNEQFF
>TRBV5-1|TRBJ2-7
CASSLVSSGVYEQYF
>TRBV10-1|TRBJ2-7
CASGTAYEQYF
>TRBV7-8|TRBJ2-1
CASSSDGLSYEQFF
>TRBV19|TRBJ2-2
CASSWTGIAGELFF
>TRBV27|TRBJ2-1
CASSLRDNEQFF
>TRBV18|TRBJ2-5
CASSLNQQGNQETQYF
>TRBV2|TRBJ2-3
CASSEGLLAGGADTQYF
>TRBV30|TRBJ1-6
CAWRYQGNSPLHF
>TRBV28|TRBJ1-3
CASTQGYTIYF
>TRBV5-1|TRBJ2-5
CASSIPGTKKETQYF
>TRBV3-1/TRBV3-2|TRBJ1-4
CASSSGTGNEKLFF
>TRBV11-2|TRBJ2-7
CASSLATRLARQYF
>TRBV19|TRBJ2-2
CASNKRTENTGELFF
>TRBV5-8|TRBJ1-4
CASSRGTGKNEKLFF
>TRBV16|TRBJ1-2
CASSSQDRSNYGYTF
>TRBV7-9|TRBJ2-7
CASSLLSTYEQYF
>TRBV12-5|TRBJ2-3
CASGKSGWTDTQYF
>TRBV6-1|TRBJ2-7
CASSEPIPEQYF
>TRBV7-2|TRBJ2-3
CASSLGPRSTDTQYF
>TRBV5-1|TRBJ2-2
CASSLGGDRRTGELFF
>TRBV18|TRBJ1-1
CASSPVEGREAFF
>TRBV5-4|TRBJ1-6
CASSMGRRGGDNSPLHF
>TRBV11-2|TRBJ2-7
CASSSGQGNYEQYF
>TRBV5-1|TRBJ2-3
CASKRSGGLGDTQYF
>TRBV19|TRBJ2-6
CASRDRGSSGANVLTF
>TRBV5-6|TRBJ1-3
CASSFRAGGNTIYF
>TRBV5-1|TRBJ2-7
CASSLDIYEQYF
>TRBV19|TRBJ1-1
CASTAGTGVKAFF
>TRBV5-1|TRBJ2-3
CASSLGLARMVDTQYF
>TRBV29-1|TRBJ2-1
CSVDVGDSNEQFF
>TRBV27|TRBJ1-5
CASSPRQGRGNQPQHF
>TRBV5-6|TRBJ1-1
CASSPTTGYLAVNTEAFF
>TRBV18|TRBJ2-3
CASSQTPGGHGDTQYF
>TRBV6-6|TRBJ1-1
CASRSQTQGNSEAFF
>TRBV7-9|TRBJ1-2
CASSFGQVPEFYGYTF
>TRBV2|TRBJ1-5
CASSEWGQAWGHF
>TRBV5-1|TRBJ2-7
CASKGTATTTYEQYF
>TRBV3-1/TRBV3-2|TRBJ1-2
CASSQVGVAVYGYTF
>TRBV10-2|TRBJ1-6
CASSESGDYSPLHF
>TRBV4-1|TRBJ2-3
CASSQGGAGWNTQYF
>TRBV14|TRBJ2-5
CASSQDYGSQYF
>TRBV7-9|TRBJ1-6
CASGPERSPLHF
>TRBV15|TRBJ1-6
CATRNDREYNNSPLHF
>TRBV18|TRBJ2-4
CASSPGSWIAKNIQYF